The 27 T cell receptor beta chains below come from one sample, sequenced in a study of blood T cell repertoires in COVID-19. Libraries were prepared by immunoSEQ multiplex PCR; TCRdb keeps only in-frame clonotypes and omits some of them. The repertoire includes 200,000 to 300,000 clones, 70% to 90% of them detected once, and more than 4% sits in the top ten. Sequenced material: peripheral blood. The receptors derive from a man aged 45-65 years with acute or convalescent COVID-19.

The chain couples TRBV9 to TRBJ1-5; 7 nucleotides agree with TRBD1. CDR1 SGDLS and CDR2 YYNGEE come from the germline V gene. The CDR3 length is 14 residues. J was trimmed by 5 bases and V by 4 bases; bases with no gene match: 6. CDR3 nucleotides: TGTGCCAGCAGCTGGACAGGCGAGTATCAGCCCCAGCATTTT. This codes for CASSWTGEYQPQHF.

The V and J genes are TRBV25-1 and TRBJ2-7, with 10 bases fitting TRBD1. Germline CDR1 is MGHDK and CDR2 is SYGVNS. The ends lost 1 base at V and 7 bases at J; junction bases unmatched: 7. CDR3 length: 15 residues. The CDR3 sequence is CASSELRQGAKEQYF. The CDR3 DNA reads TGTGCCAGCAGTGAATTGAGACAGGGGGCGAAAGAGCAGTACTTC.

This chain uses TRBV4-1 with TRBJ1-2; weak D call: TRBD1 (6 bases). This CDR3 is 17 amino acids long. V was trimmed by 4 bases and J by 2 bases, leaving 20 bases between them. In germline, CDR1 is MGHRA, CDR2 YSYEKL. The CDR3 DNA is TGCGCCAGCAGCCCCACAGTTTACAGGGTGTCCAACTATGGCTACACCTTC. As protein: CASSPTVYRVSNYGYTF.

J is TRBJ2-3 and V is TRBV19; perhaps TRBD1 as D (5 bases). V was cut by 6 bases and J by 3 bases, with 10 bases left in between. The CDR3 has 13 residues. Per germline, CDR1 LNHDA and CDR2 SQIVND (reference sequence). CDR3 loop: CASSDSSTDTQYF. The DNA of the CDR3 is TGTGCCAGTAGCGACAGCTCGACAGATACGCAGTATTTT.

The V call is TRBV30, the J call TRBJ2-5; 13 bases are shared with TRBD2. Germline assignment: CDR1 GTSNPN and CDR2 SVGIG (reference sequence). The CDR3 consists of 14 residues. V dropped 2 bases and J dropped 5; count of bases not matched to a gene: 2. CDR3 in DNA: TGTGCCTGGAGTATGACTAGCGGGAGGGAGACCCAGTACTTC. Encoded protein: CAWSMTSGRETQYF.

This clone came up once. The chain couples TRBV10-3 to TRBJ2-3; D uncertain. The germline gives CDR1 ENHRY, CDR2 SYGVKD. V was clipped by 0 bases and J by 4 bases, with 17 bases between them. The CDR3 spans 17 residues. The CDR3 region is CAISESTSSISPDTQYF. In DNA form, the CDR3 reads TGTGCCATCAGTGAGTCGACTTCTAGTATTTCTCCAGATACGCAGTATTTT.

In this sample, this clone turned up a few times. The chain has TRBV19 and TRBJ2-7; 11 nucleotides align to TRBD2. The J segment lost 0 bases and the V segment lost 3 bases, leaving 1 base of the junction unmatched. This CDR3 spans 15 amino acids. Germline V lookup: CDR1 LNHDA, CDR2 SQIVND (reference sequence). CDR3 sequence: CASSMGLADSYEQYF. In nucleotides, the CDR3 is TGTGCCAGTAGTATGGGACTAGCGGACTCCTACGAGCAGTACTTC.

The chain has TRBV10-1 and TRBJ2-1; tentative D call: TRBD2 (6 bases). The germline V and J ends were trimmed by 6 bases and 9 bases, with 12 bases remaining between them. Germline-derived CDR1 and CDR2 are WNHNN and SYGVQD (reference sequence). This CDR3 spans 12 amino acids. DNA for the CDR3: TGCGCCAGCAGAACCGGGAGCGGTGAGCAGTTCTTC. This encodes CASRTGSGEQFF.

The chain recombines TRBV29-1 with TRBJ1-1; D perhaps matches TRBD1 (5 bases). The germline CDR1 and CDR2 sequences are SQVTM and ANQGSEA. Trimming cost V 3 bases and J 4 bases, with 15 bases left between them. The length of the CDR3 is 14 residues. The CDR3 DNA sequence: TGCAGCGTTGAGGGGCAGCGATTGGCCACTGAAGCTTTCTTT. Translation: CSVEGQRLATEAFF.

The J gene is TRBJ1-2, the V gene TRBV5-6; the match to TRBD1 covers 9 bases. J was trimmed by 6 bases and V by 1 base; bases with no gene match: 1. The CDR3 is 13 residues long. Germline CDR1 and CDR2: SGHDT and YYEEEE. The CDR3 protein is CASSLRQGDGYTF. As DNA, the CDR3 is TGTGCCAGCAGCTTGAGACAGGGGGATGGCTACACCTTC.

The V call is TRBV9, the J call TRBJ1-3, with a tentative D call TRBD1 (6 bases). The germline gives CDR1 SGDLS, CDR2 YYNGEE. Trimming took 0 bases from V and 4 from J, leaving 14 bases between them. This CDR3 contains 16 residues. CDR3 coding DNA: TGTGCCAGCAGCGTAGGGGCAGGGGCAGGGGGAAACACCATATATTTT. It yields the protein CASSVGAGAGGNTIYF.

The rearrangement uses TRBV19 and TRBJ2-1; TRBD2 might be the D (6 bases). V dropped 4 bases and J dropped 8 bases, with 12 bases sitting between them. Germline CDR1 and CDR2: LNHDA and SQIVND (reference sequence). CDR3 size: 13 residues. CDR3 region: CASSNGGVDEQFF. The CDR3 nucleotides are TGTGCCAGTAGTAACGGAGGGGTCGATGAGCAGTTCTTC.

This clone has only a few counts. The CDR3 DNA reads as TGTGCCAGCAGCTTGGGACTAGCGGAAGCCTACGAGCAGTACTTC. Translated: CASSLGLAEAYEQYF. The chain carries TRBV5-4 and TRBJ2-7, with 9 bases lining up with TRBD2. The CDR3 totals 15 residues. The J segment lost 2 bases and the V segment lost 0 bases, leaving 3 bases of the junction unmatched. Germline V gene sequence: CDR1 SGHNT, CDR2 YYREEE (reference sequence).

The gene calls are TRBV7-9 and TRBJ1-1, with TRBD1 matching 9 bases. Germline V gene data show CDR1 as SEHNR and CDR2 as FQNEAQ (reference sequence). The CDR3 runs 14 residues. Unmatched junction bases numbered 4, after V lost 7 bases and J lost 1 base. For the CDR3, the DNA is TGTGCCAGCACCGGACAGGGGACGAACACTGAAGCTTTCTTT. It translates to CASTGQGTNTEAFF.

V and J are TRBV3-1 (or the pseudogene TRBV3-2) and TRBJ2-7; D is ambiguous. The germline V and J ends were trimmed by 0 bases and 2 bases, with 8 bases remaining between them. CDR1 and CDR2 from the germline V gene are LGHDT and YNNKEL (reference sequence). The length of the CDR3 is 14 residues. Here the CDR3 DNA reads TGTGCCAGCAGCCAAGAGGTAGCCACCTACGAGCAGTACTTC. Translated: CASSQEVATYEQYF.

CDR3 DNA sequence: TGTGCCAGCAGTTACCCCGTCGGAGTGAACACTGAAGCTTTCTTT. This codes for CASSYPVGVNTEAFF. This chain links TRBV28 with TRBJ1-1; D remains unclear. This CDR3 is 15 amino acids long. CDR1 and CDR2 (germline): MDHEN, SYDVKM. The ends were cut back, 4 bases at V and 0 bases at J, with 12 bases in the middle. The variable domain in full, with the rest retrieved from reference TRBV28 and TRBJ1-1, is DVKVTQSSRYLVKRTGEKVFLECVQDMDHENMFWYRQDPGLGLRLIYFSYDVKMKEKGDIPEGYSVSREKKERFSLILESASTNQTSMYLCASSYPVGVNTEAFFGQGTRLTVV.

Remarks on this clone: The sample contains more than one DNA sequence encoding this CDR3. V and J are TRBV4-1 and TRBJ1-1, with D uncertain. There are 14 residues in the CDR3. CDR1 and CDR2 (germline): MGHRA, YSYEKL. V lost 0 bases and J 2 bases, leaving 7 bases between the germline ends. CDR3 residues: CASSQDRRNTEAFF. The CDR3 coding sequence is TGCGCCAGCAGCCAAGATCGTAGAAACACTGAAGCTTTCTTT.

The chain employs TRBV5-1 and TRBJ2-5; no definite D call. This CDR3 region has 14 residues. Germline V gene lookup returns CDR1 SGHRS and CDR2 YFSETQ. Trimming took off 1 base at V and 5 bases at J, with 12 bases between the two ends. As DNA, the CDR3 is TGCGCCAGCAGCTTGTTCGAGTTCCGGGAGACCCAGTACTTC. This gives the protein CASSLFEFRETQYF.

This clone was seen more than once but under ten times. Since the CDR3 does not end with the conserved phenylalanine or tryptophan, this likely comes from a read error. The DNA is left out, because the CDR3 cannot be placed on it with certainty; the CDR3 is given as TCRdb lists it. This chain uses TRBV4-2 with TRBJ1-2; the table's TRBD1 call for D was not verified on the DNA. The germline V gene encodes CDR1 LGHNA and CDR2 YNFKEQ. The CDR3 is 12 residues long, counting both termini. Here the CDR3 reads CASSQVGRSFSC.

The chain joins TRBV3-1 (or the pseudogene TRBV3-2) to TRBJ2-2; TRBD2 agrees at 7 bases. This CDR3 region has 18 residues. Germline V gene lookup returns CDR1 LGHDT and CDR2 YNNKEL (reference sequence). Trimming took 3 bases from V and 4 from J; bases not matched to a gene: 14. The CDR3 is CASSHPAASRGVTGELFF. The DNA for the CDR3 is TGTGCCAGCAGCCACCCCGCGGCGTCCCGGGGGGTCACCGGGGAGCTGTTTTTT.

The chain links TRBV10-2 to TRBJ2-1, with TRBD2 identical over 16 bases. Germline loops: CDR1 WSHSY, CDR2 SAAADI. The CDR3 consists of 18 residues. Trimming cost V 6 bases and J 5 bases; bases outside gene matches: 10. CDR3 amino acids: CASRAGTSGGAGDNEQFF. The DNA for the CDR3 is TGCGCCAGCAGGGCCGGGACTAGCGGGGGGGCTGGCGACAATGAGCAGTTCTTC.

The J gene is TRBJ2-7, the V gene TRBV27, with D possibly matching TRBD1 (6 bases). The germline V gene encodes CDR1 MNHEY and CDR2 SMNVEV (reference sequence). V lost 6 bases to trimming and J lost 1 base, with 16 bases between them. This CDR3 region has 15 residues. CDR3 DNA: TGTGCCAGCAGCCTAAGGGTGGACAGTTCCTACGAGCAGTACTTC. It is translated as CASSLRVDSSYEQYF.

The V and J genes are TRBV7-8 and TRBJ2-3; D not resolved. Trimming took off 0 bases at V and 0 bases at J, with 4 bases between the two ends. The CDR3 runs 14 residues. CDR1 and CDR2 (germline): SGHVS, FQNEAQ. The CDR3 DNA is TGTGCCAGCAGCTTAGCCCGGAGCACAGATACGCAGTATTTT. Translation: CASSLARSTDTQYF. The variable domain in full, completed from reference TRBV7-8 and TRBJ2-3, reads GAGVSQSPRYKVAKRGQDVALRCDPISGHVSLFWYQQALGQGPEFLTYFQNEAQLDKSGLPSDRFFAERPEGSVSTLKIQRTQQEDSAVYLCASSLARSTDTQYFGPGTRLTVL.

This clone was picked up one time. The chain combines TRBV19 with TRBJ1-1; a possible D gene is TRBD1 (5 bases). The CDR3 is 16 amino acids. Germline V gene sequence: CDR1 LNHDA, CDR2 SQIVND (reference sequence). V dropped 7 bases and J dropped 4 bases, with 22 bases sitting between them. CDR3 loop: CASTKAFSRGFTEAFF. CDR3 coding DNA: TGTGCCAGTACTAAGGCTTTTTCCCGGGGGTTCACTGAAGCTTTCTTT.

The chain is built from TRBV11-2 and TRBJ2-3; 7 nucleotides match TRBD2. Germline CDR1 and CDR2: SGHAT and FQNNGV. Unmatched junction bases numbered 4, after V lost 0 bases and J lost 7 bases. This CDR3 has 14 amino acids. CDR3: CASSLEVGGNTQYF. The CDR3 coding sequence is TGTGCCAGCAGCTTAGAGGTGGGAGGGAATACGCAGTATTTT.

V is TRBV5-1 and J is TRBJ1-1, with 7 bases identical to TRBD1. The CDR3 has 14 residues. Germline V lookup: CDR1 SGHRS, CDR2 YFSETQ. With V trimmed by 4 bases and J by 0 bases, 3 bases remained unmatched. The CDR3 region is CASSKGTVNTEAFF. In nucleotides, the CDR3 is TGCGCCAGCAGCAAGGGGACAGTGAACACTGAAGCTTTCTTT.

The chain combines TRBV7-2 with TRBJ2-2; D may be TRBD1 (5 bases). Deletions cut 2 bases from V and 6 bases from J, with 19 bases between. Germline CDR1 is SGHTA and CDR2 is FQGNSA. The CDR3 is made up of 17 amino acids. DNA of the CDR3: TGTGCCAGCAGCTTAAGGGCGACCTCAGGGATCCCCGGGGAGCTGTTTTTT. This sequence encodes CASSLRATSGIPGELFF.